This TCR beta chain comes out of a study of blood T cell repertoires in COVID-19 (dated by TCRdb to the early 2020s). About the study as a whole: Samples covering the acute and convalescent phases of COVID-19 were provided by collaborators in the United States, Italy and Spain. The material from the prospective study consisted of cDNA or gDNA derived from T cells, B-cell-depleted T cells, or PBMCs. The dataset comprised deeply sampled blood TCRbeta repertoires from subjects exposed to, actively infected with, or recovered from COVID-19. Where available, HLA class I and class II types were obtained from metadata supplied by the sample provider rather than from assay-based typing. The repertoires were released in a freely available public database meant as a resource for research on the immune response to SARS-CoV-2. A de-identified subject ID, COVID-19 status, age in years and sex were almost always included in the sample metadata. Samples came from the ongoing ImmuneRACE study (first 160 participants) plus 1,254 subjects from 6 global collaborators.

In the case of this clone: The antigen it binds to is not known. The input lacks base qualities; no much larger clone sits a single base away.

Another Seattle source contributed samples from volunteer blood donors who had recovered from COVID-19. Whole blood was collected in K2EDTA tubes by collaborating institutions according to the institutions' own protocols. For TCRbeta analysis, collaborators shipped samples as frozen whole blood, isolated PBMCs, or DNA extracted from either of those sample types. Study-wide findings and limitations: How much clinical and demographic metadata was included differed by source and by participant, and the metadata was provided uncurated.

The CDR3 goes from the cysteine to the phenylalanine over 15 residues. Just CDR3 DNA is preserved here, 45 bases in frame from base 1. Trimming removed 4 bases from V and 10 bases from J, leaving 22 bases between the germline ends. CDR1 and CDR2, looked up from the germline V gene (reference sequence), are SEHNR and FQNEAQ. TCRbeta CDR3 regions were amplified from genomic DNA by means of the immunoSEQ Assay, a bias-controlled multiplex PCR. As for the original processing: The number of nucleated cells in each sample was estimated by amplification of reference gene primers within the assay. Sequence reads were collapsed and filtered to measure the absolute abundance of every unique TCRbeta CDR3 rearrangement. Productive Simpson clonality was computed per sample as the square root of Simpson's diversity index over productive rearrangements. Drawn from immuneACCESS, this table holds only the in-frame rearrangements with V and J called that TCRdb kept. Clones are partly lost; checked studies trace under half to an unresolved V gene and leave the rest unexplained. V and J calls and clone size are as listed in that table; D and trimming were resolved from the DNA. Here the sample has 210,000 or so clones; roughly 80% occur a single time. Roughly 13% of the sample is taken by the ten largest.

The sequence is built from TRBV7-9 and TRBJ1-1; the D gene is possibly TRBD1, with 6 bases matching. The sample consisted of peripheral blood. The receptor was isolated from a man aged 50-59 years who had recovered from COVID-19. CDR3 loop: CASSWSRDTPGGAFF. DNA sequence: TGTGCCAGCAGCTGGTCACGGGACACCCCGGGAGGAGCTTTCTTT. With all but the CDR3 taken from the reference TRBV7-9 and TRBJ1-1 genes, the full variable domain is: DTGVSQNPRHKITKRGQNVTFRCDPISEHNRLYWYRQTLGQGPEFLTYFQNEAQLEKSRLLSDRFSAERPKGSFSTLEIQRTEQGDSAMYLCASSWSRDTPGGAFFGQGTRLTVV.